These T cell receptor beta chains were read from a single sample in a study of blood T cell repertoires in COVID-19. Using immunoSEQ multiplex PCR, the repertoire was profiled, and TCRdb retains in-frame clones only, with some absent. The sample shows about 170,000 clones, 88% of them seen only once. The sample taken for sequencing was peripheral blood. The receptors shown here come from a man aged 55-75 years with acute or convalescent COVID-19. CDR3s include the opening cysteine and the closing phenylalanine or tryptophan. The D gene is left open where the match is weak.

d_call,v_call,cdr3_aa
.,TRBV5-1,CASSLAGLAYEQYF
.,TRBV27,CASKTTGPYGYTF
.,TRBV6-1,CASSESSQANYGYTF
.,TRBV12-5,CASGFAGGGTEAFF
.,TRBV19,CASSNTGDPNYGYTF
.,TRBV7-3,CASSRDTTSHTEAFF
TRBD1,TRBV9,CASSPSTGLSEQYF
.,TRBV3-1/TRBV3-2,CASSQVPGRDTEAFF
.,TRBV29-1,CSVVPGYNEQFF
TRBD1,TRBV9,CASSQGTGSYGYTF